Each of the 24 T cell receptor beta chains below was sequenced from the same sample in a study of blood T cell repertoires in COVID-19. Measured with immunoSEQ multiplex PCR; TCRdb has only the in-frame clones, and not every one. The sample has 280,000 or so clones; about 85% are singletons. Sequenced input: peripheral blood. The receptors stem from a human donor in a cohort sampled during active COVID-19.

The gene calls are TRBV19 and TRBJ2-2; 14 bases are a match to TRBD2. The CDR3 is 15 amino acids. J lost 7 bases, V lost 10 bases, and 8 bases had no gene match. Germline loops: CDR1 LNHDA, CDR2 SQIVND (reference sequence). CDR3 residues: CATRGLAGGIGELFF. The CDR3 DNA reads TGTGCCACCAGAGGACTAGCGGGAGGAATCGGGGAGCTGTTTTTT.

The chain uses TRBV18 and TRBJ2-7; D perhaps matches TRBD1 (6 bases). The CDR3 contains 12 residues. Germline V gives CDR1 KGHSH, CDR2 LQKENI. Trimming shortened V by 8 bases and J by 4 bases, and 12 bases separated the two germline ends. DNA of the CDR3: TGTGCCAGCCGCCCACAGGGTTACGAGCAGTACTTC. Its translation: CASRPQGYEQYF.

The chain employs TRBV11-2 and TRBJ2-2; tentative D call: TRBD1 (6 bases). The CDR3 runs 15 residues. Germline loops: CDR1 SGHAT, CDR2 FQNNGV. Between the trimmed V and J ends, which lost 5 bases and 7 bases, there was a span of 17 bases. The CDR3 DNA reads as TGTGCCAGCAGCCCCGCCCCAGGGGCTTACGGGGAGCTGTTTTTT. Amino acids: CASSPAPGAYGELFF.

Here the CDR3 reads CASSLTQDMNTEAFF. The CDR3 nucleotides are TGTGCCAGCAGTCTTACACAAGACATGAACACTGAAGCTTTCTTT. The chain combines TRBV28 with TRBJ1-1; D remains unclear. The V gene lost 5 bases and the J gene lost 0 bases, with 13 bases spanning the gap. CDR1 and CDR2 from the germline V gene are MDHEN and SYDVKM. The CDR3 length is 15 residues.

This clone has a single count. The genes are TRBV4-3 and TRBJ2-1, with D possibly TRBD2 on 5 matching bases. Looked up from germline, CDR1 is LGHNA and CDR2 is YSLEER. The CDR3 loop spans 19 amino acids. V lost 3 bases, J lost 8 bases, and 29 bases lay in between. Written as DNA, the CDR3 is TGCGCCAGCAGCCACCCACTTTCCTCTCCGCGCGGGTTTCAGGATGAGCAGTTCTTC. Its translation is CASSHPLSSPRGFQDEQFF.

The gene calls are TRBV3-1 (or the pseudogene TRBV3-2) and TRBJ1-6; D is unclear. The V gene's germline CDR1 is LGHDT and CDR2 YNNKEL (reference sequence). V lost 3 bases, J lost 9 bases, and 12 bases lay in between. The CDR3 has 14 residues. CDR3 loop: CASSQGLVGSPLHF. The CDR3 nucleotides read TGTGCCAGCAGCCAGGGTCTAGTGGGTTCACCCCTCCACTTT.

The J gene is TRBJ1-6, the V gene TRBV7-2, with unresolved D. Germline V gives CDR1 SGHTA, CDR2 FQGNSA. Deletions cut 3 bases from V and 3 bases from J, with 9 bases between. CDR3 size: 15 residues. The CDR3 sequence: CASSLQVSYNSPLHF. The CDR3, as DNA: TGTGCCAGCAGCTTGCAGGTCAGCTATAATTCACCCCTCCACTTT. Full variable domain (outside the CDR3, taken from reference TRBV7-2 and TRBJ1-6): GAGVSQSPSNKVTEKGKDVELRCDPISGHTALYWYRQSLGQGLEFLIYFQGNSAPDKSGLPSDRFSAERTGGSVSTLTIQRTQQEDSAVYLCASSLQVSYNSPLHFGNGTRLTVT.

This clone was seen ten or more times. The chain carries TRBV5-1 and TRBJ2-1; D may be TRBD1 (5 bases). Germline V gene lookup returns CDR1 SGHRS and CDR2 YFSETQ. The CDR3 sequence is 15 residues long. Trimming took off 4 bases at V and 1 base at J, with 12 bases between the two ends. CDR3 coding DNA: TGCGCCAGCAGCCAGGGCCGGGCTTCCTACAATGAGCAGTTCTTC. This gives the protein CASSQGRASYNEQFF.

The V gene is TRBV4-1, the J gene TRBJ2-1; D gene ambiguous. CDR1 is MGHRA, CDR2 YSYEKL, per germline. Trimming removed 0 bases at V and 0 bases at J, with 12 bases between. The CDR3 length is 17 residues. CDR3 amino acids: CASSQEGDSSSYNEQFF. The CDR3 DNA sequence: TGCGCCAGCAGCCAAGAAGGCGACTCAAGCTCCTACAATGAGCAGTTCTTC.

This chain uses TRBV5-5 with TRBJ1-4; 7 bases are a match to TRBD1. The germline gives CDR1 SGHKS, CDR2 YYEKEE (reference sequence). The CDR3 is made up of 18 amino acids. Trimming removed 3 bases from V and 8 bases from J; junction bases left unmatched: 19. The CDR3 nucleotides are TGTGCCAGCAGCTCCCAATTCCCAGGGGGTCGGGTCGCCGAAAAACTGTTTTTT. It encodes CASSSQFPGGRVAEKLFF.

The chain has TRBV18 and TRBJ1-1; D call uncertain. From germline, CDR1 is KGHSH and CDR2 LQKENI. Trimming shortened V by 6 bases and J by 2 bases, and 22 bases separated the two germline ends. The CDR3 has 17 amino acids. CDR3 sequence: CASSPRRGSEINTEAFF. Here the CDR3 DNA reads TGTGCCAGCTCCCCAAGGAGAGGGTCGGAAATAAACACTGAAGCTTTCTTT. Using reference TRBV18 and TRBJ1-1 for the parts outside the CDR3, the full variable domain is NAGVMQNPRHLVRRRGQEARLRCSPMKGHSHVYWYRQLPEEGLKFMVYLQKENIIDESGMPKERFSAEFPKEGPSILRIQQVVRGDSAAYFCASSPRRGSEINTEAFFGQGTRLTVV.

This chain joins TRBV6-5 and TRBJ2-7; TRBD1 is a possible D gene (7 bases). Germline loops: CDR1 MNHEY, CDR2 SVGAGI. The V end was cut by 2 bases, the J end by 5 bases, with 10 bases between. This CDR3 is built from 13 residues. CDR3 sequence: CASSYQGGHEQYF. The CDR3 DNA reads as TGTGCCAGCAGTTACCAGGGGGGCCACGAGCAGTACTTC.

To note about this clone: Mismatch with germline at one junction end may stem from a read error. The CDR3 sequence: CASSVGQVTYNEQFF. CDR3 in DNA: TGTGCTAGCAGCGTGGGACAGGTCACATACAATGAGCAGTTCTTC. The J gene is TRBJ2-1, the V gene TRBV7-7; 8 bases map to TRBD1. The CDR3 extends over 15 amino acids. CDR1 SSHAT and CDR2 FNYEAQ come from the germline V gene (reference sequence).

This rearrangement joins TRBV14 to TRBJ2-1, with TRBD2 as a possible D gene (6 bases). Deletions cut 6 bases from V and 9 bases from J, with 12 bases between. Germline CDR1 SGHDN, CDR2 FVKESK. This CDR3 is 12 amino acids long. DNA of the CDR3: TGTGCCAGCAGTCAGCCGGGACTTGAGCAGTTCTTC. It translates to CASSQPGLEQFF.

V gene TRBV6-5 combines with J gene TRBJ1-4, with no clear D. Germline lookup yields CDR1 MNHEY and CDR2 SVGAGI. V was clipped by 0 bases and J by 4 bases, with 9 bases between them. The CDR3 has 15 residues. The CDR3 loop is CASSYSRRNNEKLFF. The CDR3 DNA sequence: TGTGCCAGCAGTTACTCGAGGAGGAATAATGAAAAACTGTTTTTT.

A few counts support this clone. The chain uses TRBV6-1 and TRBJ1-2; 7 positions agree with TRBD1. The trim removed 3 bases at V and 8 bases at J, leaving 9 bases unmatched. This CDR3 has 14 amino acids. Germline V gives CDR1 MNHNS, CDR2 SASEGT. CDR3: CASSELGQLGGYTF. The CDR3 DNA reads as TGTGCCAGCAGTGAGCTGGGACAGCTGGGCGGCTACACCTTC.

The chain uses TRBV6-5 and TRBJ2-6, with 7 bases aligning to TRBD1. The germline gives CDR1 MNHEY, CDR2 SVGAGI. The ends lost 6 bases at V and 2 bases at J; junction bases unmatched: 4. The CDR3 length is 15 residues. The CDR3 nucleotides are TGTGCCAGCAGCTACGACAGGGCTGGGGCCAACGTCCTGACTTTC. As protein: CASSYDRAGANVLTF.

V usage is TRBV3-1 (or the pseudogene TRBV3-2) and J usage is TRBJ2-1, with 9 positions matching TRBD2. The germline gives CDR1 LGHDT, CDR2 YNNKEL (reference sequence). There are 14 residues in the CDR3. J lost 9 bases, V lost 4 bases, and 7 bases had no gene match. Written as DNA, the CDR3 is TGTGCCAGCAGCCGGGCGGGAGGGCTCGGTGAGCAGTTCTTC. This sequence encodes CASSRAGGLGEQFF.

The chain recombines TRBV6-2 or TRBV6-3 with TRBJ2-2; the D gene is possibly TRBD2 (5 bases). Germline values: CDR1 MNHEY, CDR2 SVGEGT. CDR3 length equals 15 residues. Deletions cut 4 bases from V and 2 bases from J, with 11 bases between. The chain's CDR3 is CASSFSGRNTGELFF. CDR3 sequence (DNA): TGTGCCAGCAGTTTTAGTGGGAGAAACACCGGGGAGCTGTTTTTT.

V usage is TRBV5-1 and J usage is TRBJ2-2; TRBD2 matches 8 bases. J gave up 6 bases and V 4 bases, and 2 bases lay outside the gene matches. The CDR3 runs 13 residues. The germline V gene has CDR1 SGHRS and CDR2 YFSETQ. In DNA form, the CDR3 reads TGCGCCAGCAGCACACTAGCGGCCGGGGAGCTGTTTTTT. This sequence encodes CASSTLAAGELFF.

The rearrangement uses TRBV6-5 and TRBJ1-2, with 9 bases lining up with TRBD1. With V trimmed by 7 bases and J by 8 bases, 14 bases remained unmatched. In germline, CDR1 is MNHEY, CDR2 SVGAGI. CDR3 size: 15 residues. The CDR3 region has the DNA TGTGCCAGCAAGGGACAGGGAGCACAAATCGCCGGCTACACCTTC. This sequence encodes CASKGQGAQIAGYTF.

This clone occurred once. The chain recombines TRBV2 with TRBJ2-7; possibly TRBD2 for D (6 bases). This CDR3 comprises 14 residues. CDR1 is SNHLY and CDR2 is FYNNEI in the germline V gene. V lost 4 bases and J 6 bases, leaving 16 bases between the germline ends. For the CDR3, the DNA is TGTGCCAGCAGTGGCGGGACCTCGATTGGCGAGCAGTACTTC. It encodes CASSGGTSIGEQYF.

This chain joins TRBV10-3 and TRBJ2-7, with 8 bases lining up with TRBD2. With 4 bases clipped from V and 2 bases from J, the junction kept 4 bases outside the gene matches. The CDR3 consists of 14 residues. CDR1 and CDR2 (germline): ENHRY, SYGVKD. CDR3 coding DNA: TGTGCCATCAGTGGAGGTAGCGGGACCTACGAGCAGTACTTC. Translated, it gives CAISGGSGTYEQYF.

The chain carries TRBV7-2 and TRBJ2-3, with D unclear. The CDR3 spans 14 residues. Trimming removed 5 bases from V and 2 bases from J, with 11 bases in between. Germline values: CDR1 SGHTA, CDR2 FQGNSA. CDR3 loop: CASSLKFYTDTQYF. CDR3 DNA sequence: TGTGCCAGCAGCCTAAAATTTTACACAGATACGCAGTATTTT.